The 9 T cell receptor beta chains given below trace back to one sample, sequenced in a study of beta chain features in type 1 diabetes. All of the isolated RNA was reverse transcribed, so expressed TCRB transcripts were sequenced. Assay used: immunoSEQ multiplex PCR; TCRdb lists only in-frame clones, some missing. The sample records 390,000 or so clones, approximately 15% being singletons. Source material: naive CD4+ T cells from blood. Every receptor here comes from a man younger than 45 in good health.

This clone was counted between two and nine times. This chain uses TRBV27 with TRBJ2-1; D is uncertain. The CDR3 totals 16 residues. Trimming cost V 1 base and J 2 bases, with 12 bases left between them. The V gene's germline CDR1 is MNHEY and CDR2 SMNVEV (reference sequence). CDR3 bases: TGTGCCAGCAGTTTATTAAGGCAGGTAACCTACAATGAGCAGTTCTTC. Its translation is CASSLLRQVTYNEQFF.

There are a few counts of this clone. The V gene is TRBV30, the J gene TRBJ1-2; D is ambiguous. Per germline, CDR1 GTSNPN and CDR2 SVGIG (reference sequence). The CDR3 spans 10 residues. V lost 1 base and J lost 10, with 7 bases in between. The CDR3 sequence: CAWSARDYTF. The CDR3 bases are TGTGCCTGGAGTGCCAGAGACTACACCTTC.

The rearrangement uses TRBV5-4 and TRBJ2-1, with 9 bases lining up with TRBD2. Germline CDR1 reads SGHNT; CDR2 reads YYREEE (reference sequence). CDR3 size: 15 residues. V shed 4 bases and J 3 bases; nucleotides not matched to a gene: 5. CDR3: CASSPSGEGYNEQFF. The CDR3 coding sequence is TGTGCCAGCAGCCCTAGCGGGGAGGGCTACAATGAGCAGTTCTTC.

The CDR3 DNA sequence: TGTGCCAGCAGCTTCGCGGGGGTGAGGCATTCACCCCTCCACTTT. Translated: CASSFAGVRHSPLHF. The genes are TRBV5-6 and TRBJ1-6; a weak D match, TRBD1 (5 bases). Germline loops: CDR1 SGHDT, CDR2 YYEEEE. The CDR3 is 15 amino acids. Trimming pared 2 bases from V and 8 bases from J, leaving 14 bases between.

V is TRBV9 and J is TRBJ1-2; D gene uncertain. The CDR3 covers 13 residues. Germline V gives CDR1 SGDLS, CDR2 YYNGEE. Deletions cut 0 bases from V and 6 bases from J, with 9 bases between. CDR3 sequence (DNA): TGTGCCAGCAGCGTAGACTTAGGAGATGGCTACACCTTC. Its translation is CASSVDLGDGYTF.

Of note for this clone: At the DNA level, this CDR3 is encoded by other sequences in the same sample as well. The J gene is TRBJ1-1, the V gene TRBV4-3; perhaps TRBD1 as D (5 bases). Germline V gene sequence: CDR1 LGHNA, CDR2 YSLEER. V lost 0 bases and J 1 base, leaving 6 bases between the germline ends. The CDR3 has 14 residues. The CDR3 coding sequence is TGCGCCAGCAGCCAAGAGGGACGGAACACTGAAGCTTTCTTT. Amino acids: CASSQEGRNTEAFF.

This clone was picked up a small number of times. The chain couples TRBV7-9 to TRBJ2-7; TRBD1 is a possible D gene (5 bases). CDR1 and CDR2 (germline): SEHNR, FQNEAQ (reference sequence). Trimming cost V 5 bases and J 2 bases, with 10 bases left between them. This CDR3 contains 13 residues. The CDR3 nucleotides are TGTGCCAGCAGCCTCTCGACAGCCTACGAGCAGTACTTC. It encodes CASSLSTAYEQYF. The variable domain in full, completed from reference TRBV7-9 and TRBJ2-7, reads DTGVSQNPRHKITKRGQNVTFRCDPISEHNRLYWYRQTLGQGPEFLTYFQNEAQLEKSRLLSDRFSAERPKGSFSTLEIQRTEQGDSAMYLCASSLSTAYEQYFGPGTRLTVT.

The J gene is TRBJ2-5, the V gene TRBV7-2; 7 bases agree with TRBD1. Germline V gene lookup returns CDR1 SGHTA and CDR2 FQGNSA. There are 13 residues in the CDR3. Trimming took 1 base from V and 12 from J; bases not matched to a gene: 8. CDR3 bases: TGTGCCAGCAGCTTAGGGTTTTGGCAGGGGGAGTACTTC. Its translation is CASSLGFWQGEYF.

The chain is built from TRBV28 and TRBJ2-3; no firm D call. Trimming removed 2 bases from V and 2 bases from J, with 17 bases in between. The CDR3 spans 17 residues. Per the germline V gene, CDR1 is MDHEN and CDR2 is SYDVKM. The CDR3 DNA is TGTGCCAGCAGTTTAGTCAGCTCGCGGCTATCCACAGATACGCAGTATTTT. It codes for CASSLVSSRLSTDTQYF.